This passage covers 3 T cell receptor beta chains from one sample sequenced in a study of shared clonotypes between healthy human individuals. Using immunoSEQ multiplex PCR, the repertoire was profiled, and TCRdb retains in-frame clones only, with some absent. This sample has more than 2,000,000 clones, with around nine tenths found just once. Specimen: naive CD4+ T cells sorted from blood. The subset was: CD45RA+ positively selected. These receptors were collected from a man younger than 30 in good health.

The rearrangement links TRBV5-1 to TRBJ1-2, with 7 bases matching TRBD1. V was clipped by 2 bases and J by 4 bases; unmatched bases: 2. Germline V lookup: CDR1 SGHRS, CDR2 YFSETQ. The CDR3 runs 13 residues. CDR3: CASSLTGAYGYTF. The DNA for the CDR3 is TGCGCCAGCAGCTTAACAGGGGCCTATGGCTACACCTTC.

The rearrangement uses TRBV27 and TRBJ2-7; 8 bases map to TRBD1. This CDR3 is built from 14 residues. V lost 6 bases and J lost 3; bases outside the gene matches: 7. Germline loops: CDR1 MNHEY, CDR2 SMNVEV (reference sequence). The CDR3 region is CASSRSGTGYEQYF. DNA for the CDR3: TGTGCCAGCAGCAGATCCGGGACAGGCTACGAGCAGTACTTC.

The CDR3 bases are TGTGCCTCTTGGGGCGGGGTGGACTATGGCTACACCTTC. This sequence encodes CASWGGVDYGYTF. This chain connects TRBV10-3 to TRBJ1-2, with D maybe TRBD1 (5 bases). From germline, CDR1 is ENHRY and CDR2 SYGVKD. There are 13 residues in the CDR3. The V gene lost 11 bases and the J gene lost 3 bases, with 16 bases spanning the gap.